Each of the 27 T cell receptor beta chains below was sequenced from the same sample in a study of beta chain features in type 1 diabetes. Every isolated RNA sample was fully reverse transcribed, so sequencing captured expressed TCRB transcripts. Produced via immunoSEQ multiplex PCR; TCRdb's table is partial and in-frame only. The data show 600,000 to 650,000 clones, with about 16% seen just once and approximately 0.093% held by the top ten. The sample taken for sequencing was naive CD4+ T cells from blood. The receptors were gathered from a man younger than 35 in good health.

The chain links TRBV15 to TRBJ2-6; either TRBD1 or TRBD2 may fit D (5 bases each). The germline V and J ends were trimmed by 0 bases and 2 bases, with 8 bases remaining between them. Germline lookup yields CDR1 LNHNV and CDR2 YYDKDF (reference sequence). The CDR3 totals 16 residues. Written as DNA, the CDR3 is TGTGCCACCAGCAGAGACCGGGGCCCTGGGGCCAACGTCCTGACTTTC. Protein product: CATSRDRGPGANVLTF.

This clone occurred a few times. The V and J genes are TRBV29-1 and TRBJ1-1; 8 nucleotides align to TRBD1. CDR3 length: 15 amino acids. V shed 4 bases, J shed 0 bases, and the junction held 7 bases outside the gene matches. Germline-derived CDR1 and CDR2 are SQVTM and ANQGSEA. CDR3 DNA sequence: TGCAGCGTTGGCCCCCCAGGGGGCATGAACACTGAAGCTTTCTTT. Encoded protein: CSVGPPGGMNTEAFF.

Note on this clone: Other DNA sequences in the same sample also yield this CDR3. The V and J genes are TRBV15 and TRBJ2-7, with D possibly TRBD1 on 5 matching bases. Germline assignment: CDR1 LNHNV and CDR2 YYDKDF (reference sequence). The CDR3 runs to 13 residues. Trimming left V 3 bases short and J 0 bases short, with 6 bases between. The CDR3 here is CATSRDNSYEQYF. DNA for the CDR3: TGTGCCACCAGCAGGGACAACTCCTACGAGCAGTACTTC.

The chain links TRBV5-1 to TRBJ2-1, with 7 bases aligning to TRBD2. From germline, CDR1 is SGHRS and CDR2 YFSETQ. The CDR3 is 15 residues long. V lost 2 bases, J lost 7 bases, and 9 bases stayed unmatched. CDR3: CASSLGRAGRNEQFF. In DNA, the CDR3 is TGCGCCAGCAGCTTAGGGAGGGCCGGTAGGAATGAGCAGTTCTTC.

The V and J genes are TRBV4-2 and TRBJ1-5; D gene uncertain. The ends were cut back, 4 bases at V and 6 bases at J, with 10 bases in the middle. The germline V gene encodes CDR1 LGHNA and CDR2 YNFKEQ. CDR3 length equals 13 residues. The CDR3 is CASSPEVSQPQHF. The DNA of the CDR3 is TGTGCCAGCAGCCCCGAGGTTAGTCAGCCCCAGCATTTT.

CDR3 in amino acids: CAISESGSTNEKLFF. The DNA for the CDR3 is TGTGCCATCAGTGAGTCGGGGTCAACTAATGAAAAACTGTTTTTT. The genes are TRBV10-3 and TRBJ1-4; D is undetermined. V was clipped by 0 bases and J by 0 bases, with 5 bases between them. Germline V gene data show CDR1 as ENHRY and CDR2 as SYGVKD. This CDR3 spans 15 amino acids.

This clone has a handful of counts. The rearrangement uses TRBV7-9 and TRBJ2-2; tentative D call: TRBD1 (5 bases). V dropped 5 bases and J dropped 3 bases, with 16 bases sitting between them. The CDR3 runs 16 residues. Looked up from germline, CDR1 is SEHNR and CDR2 is FQNEAQ (reference sequence). The CDR3 sequence: CASSQDSPRDTGELFF. CDR3 DNA: TGTGCCAGCAGCCAAGACAGCCCCAGGGACACCGGGGAGCTGTTTTTT.

The chain has TRBV2 and TRBJ2-3, with 7 bases identical to TRBD2. Germline lookup yields CDR1 SNHLY and CDR2 FYNNEI. Losses at the gene ends were 6 bases for V and 4 bases for J; bases not matched to a gene: 16. The CDR3 is made up of 17 amino acids. The CDR3 sequence is CASRALTSVRTSDTQYF. As DNA, the CDR3 is TGTGCCAGCAGGGCCCTAACTAGCGTCCGAACGTCAGATACGCAGTATTTT.

The rearrangement uses TRBV11-3 and TRBJ1-1; 11 nucleotides agree with TRBD1. The CDR3 contains 15 residues. In germline, CDR1 is SGHNT, CDR2 YENEEA. V gave up 5 bases and J gave up 0 bases; unmatched junction bases: 2. This CDR3 reads CASSAGQGVNTEAFF. The CDR3 nucleotides are TGTGCCAGCAGCGCGGGACAGGGGGTGAACACTGAAGCTTTCTTT.

The chain uses TRBV29-1 and TRBJ2-1, with 7 bases aligning to TRBD2. The germline CDR1 and CDR2 sequences are SQVTM and ANQGSEA. This CDR3 spans 14 amino acids. With V trimmed by 6 bases and J by 5 bases, 10 bases remained unmatched. The CDR3 coding sequence is TGCAGCGTGGGGCGGCGGGAGCAAAACAATGAGCAGTTCTTC. Translation gives CSVGRREQNNEQFF.

This rearrangement joins TRBV15 to TRBJ2-3; D not resolved. The CDR3 runs to 13 residues. Per the germline V gene, CDR1 is LNHNV and CDR2 is YYDKDF (reference sequence). V dropped 8 bases and J dropped 5 bases, with 14 bases sitting between them. As DNA, the CDR3 is TGTGCCACCCAAAAAACTCTCCGAGATACGCAGTATTTT. It specifies CATQKTLRDTQYF.

The chain recombines TRBV4-3 with TRBJ2-2; D uncertain. The CDR3 loop spans 16 amino acids. V was trimmed by 2 bases and J by 4 bases, leaving 14 bases between them. Germline-derived CDR1 and CDR2 are LGHNA and YSLEER. The CDR3 coding sequence is TGCGCCAGCAGCCAACGTGTGACCATCTCCACCGGGGAGCTGTTTTTT. It encodes CASSQRVTISTGELFF.

This clone turned up a few times. The chain has TRBV10-3 and TRBJ1-1, with 7 bases lining up with TRBD1. The CDR3 is made up of 16 amino acids. V dropped 2 bases and J dropped 2; count of bases not matched to a gene: 8. Per germline, CDR1 ENHRY and CDR2 SYGVKD. The CDR3 DNA is TGTGCCATCAGTGAGAGCGCCGGGACAGTAAACACTGAAGCTTTCTTT. It translates to CAISESAGTVNTEAFF.

This clone was observed a handful of times. The chain couples TRBV28 to TRBJ2-7; perhaps D is TRBD1 or TRBD2 (5 bases each). CDR1 and CDR2 from the germline V gene are MDHEN and SYDVKM. Trimming removed 7 bases at V and 3 bases at J, with 16 bases between. This CDR3 has 14 amino acids. The CDR3 DNA is TGTGCCAGCAAGCCGGGGCGAGACAGCTACGAGCAGTACTTC. This translates into CASKPGRDSYEQYF.

This clone has more than one count but fewer than ten. This chain links TRBV2 with TRBJ1-3; D gene ambiguous. The germline V gene has CDR1 SNHLY and CDR2 FYNNEI. The ends were cut back, 0 bases at V and 9 bases at J, with 9 bases in the middle. The CDR3 loop spans 13 amino acids. CDR3 DNA: TGTGCCAGCAGTGAAGCGCTTTGGGGCACCATATATTTT. Translated, it gives CASSEALWGTIYF.

This clone was detected a few times. CDR3 amino acids: CASSVTPGTGGSPLHF. CDR3 bases: TGTGCCAGCAGCGTAACTCCCGGGACAGGGGGATCACCCCTCCACTTT. The chain couples TRBV9 to TRBJ1-6, with 11 bases that match TRBD1. Losses at the gene ends were 1 base for V and 10 bases for J; bases not matched to a gene: 7. CDR3 size: 16 residues. CDR1 and CDR2 from the germline V gene are SGDLS and YYNGEE.

The chain recombines TRBV27 with TRBJ2-5; no reliable D call. V gave up 6 bases and J gave up 1 base, with 12 bases separating them. Germline CDR1 is MNHEY and CDR2 is SMNVEV (reference sequence). This CDR3 is built from 14 residues. CDR3 sequence (DNA): TGTGCCAGCAGAAGAATCCAAGTCCAAGAGACCCAGTACTTC. As protein: CASRRIQVQETQYF.

The chain's CDR3 is CASSLRQGHGYTF. The CDR3 nucleotides read TGTGCCAGCAGCCTACGACAGGGCCACGGCTACACCTTC. The chain couples TRBV11-3 to TRBJ1-2, with 7 bases lining up with TRBD1. Germline-derived CDR1 and CDR2 are SGHNT and YENEEA. The CDR3 sequence is 13 residues long. J gave up 8 bases and V 5 bases, and 8 bases lay outside the gene matches.

This clone appeared a few times. The chain joins TRBV19 to TRBJ1-1; TRBD1 might be the D (5 bases). Looked up from germline, CDR1 is LNHDA and CDR2 is SQIVND (reference sequence). The CDR3 runs to 15 residues. V shed 7 bases and J shed 4 bases, with 19 bases lying between them. The CDR3 DNA reads as TGTGCCAGTACCCTCGACAGCCGGAGGTTCACTGAAGCTTTCTTT. It yields the protein CASTLDSRRFTEAFF.

This chain joins TRBV5-1 and TRBJ1-1; D remains ambiguous. CDR3 length: 14 residues. Trimming cost V 0 bases and J 3 bases, with 9 bases left between them. Germline V gene data show CDR1 as SGHRS and CDR2 as YFSETQ. The CDR3, as DNA: TGCGCCAGCAGCTTGGGACCGCCGGACACTGAAGCTTTCTTT. It specifies CASSLGPPDTEAFF.

This clone was seen a handful of times. This sequence joins TRBV2 and TRBJ2-5; TRBD2 is a possible D gene (6 bases). Per the germline V gene, CDR1 is SNHLY and CDR2 is FYNNEI. The CDR3 is 14 residues long. Trimming removed 5 bases at V and 5 bases at J, with 15 bases between. The CDR3 DNA reads TGTGCCAGCAGTCCCCAGGGACTGGGGGAGACCCAGTACTTC. It specifies CASSPQGLGETQYF.

The sample holds a few counts of this clone. This chain connects TRBV18 to TRBJ2-3, with 9 bases aligning to TRBD1. The CDR3 runs 15 residues. Losses at the gene ends were 2 bases for V and 4 bases for J; bases not matched to a gene: 4. The germline V gene encodes CDR1 KGHSH and CDR2 LQKENI. DNA for the CDR3: TGTGCCAGCTCACCAGGAACAGGGGGCCCAGATACGCAGTATTTT. It codes for CASSPGTGGPDTQYF.

V gene TRBV2 combines with J gene TRBJ1-2, with unresolved D. Looked up from germline, CDR1 is SNHLY and CDR2 is FYNNEI. This CDR3 has 14 amino acids. V was pared by 7 bases and J by 5 bases, with 17 bases between. This chain's CDR3 is CASTTIVARYGYTF. In DNA form, the CDR3 reads TGTGCCAGCACAACCATAGTGGCCAGATATGGCTACACCTTC.

This chain connects TRBV28 to TRBJ1-5, with D hard to call. Germline V CDR1 and CDR2: MDHEN, SYDVKM. The length of the CDR3 is 16 residues. Trimming shortened V by 3 bases and J by 2 bases, and 14 bases separated the two germline ends. This CDR3 is CASSLGGRWGNQPQHF. The CDR3, as DNA: TGTGCCAGCAGTTTGGGAGGACGGTGGGGCAATCAGCCCCAGCATTTT. Full variable domain (remainder filled in from reference TRBV28 and TRBJ1-5): DVKVTQSSRYLVKRTGEKVFLECVQDMDHENMFWYRQDPGLGLRLIYFSYDVKMKEKGDIPEGYSVSREKKERFSLILESASTNQTSMYLCASSLGGRWGNQPQHFGDGTRLSIL.

This chain uses TRBV5-1 with TRBJ1-5; D ambiguous. Germline CDR1 and CDR2: SGHRS and YFSETQ. The CDR3 has 13 amino acids. V gave up 2 bases and J gave up 2 bases, with 5 bases separating them. CDR3: CASSLLGNQPQHF. The CDR3 DNA is TGCGCCAGCAGCTTATTGGGCAATCAGCCCCAGCATTTT.

This clone showed up just a few times. This chain uses TRBV7-2 with TRBJ2-2; 7 nucleotides align to TRBD2. V gave up 4 bases and J gave up 0 bases; unmatched junction bases: 8. Germline-derived CDR1 and CDR2 are SGHTA and FQGNSA. The CDR3 contains 17 residues. CDR3 DNA sequence: TGTGCCAGCAGCTCCACTCTAGCGGCCTCGAACACCGGGGAGCTGTTTTTT. Encoded protein: CASSSTLAASNTGELFF.

This chain joins TRBV5-4 and TRBJ2-3; TRBD1 matches 7 bases. V gave up 1 base and J gave up 2 bases; unmatched junction bases: 7. The CDR3 sequence is 16 residues long. Germline CDR1 reads SGHNT; CDR2 reads YYREEE (reference sequence). The CDR3 nucleotides are TGTGCCAGCAGCTTGTACCGGGACAGAAACACAGATACGCAGTATTTT. Encoded protein: CASSLYRDRNTDTQYF.